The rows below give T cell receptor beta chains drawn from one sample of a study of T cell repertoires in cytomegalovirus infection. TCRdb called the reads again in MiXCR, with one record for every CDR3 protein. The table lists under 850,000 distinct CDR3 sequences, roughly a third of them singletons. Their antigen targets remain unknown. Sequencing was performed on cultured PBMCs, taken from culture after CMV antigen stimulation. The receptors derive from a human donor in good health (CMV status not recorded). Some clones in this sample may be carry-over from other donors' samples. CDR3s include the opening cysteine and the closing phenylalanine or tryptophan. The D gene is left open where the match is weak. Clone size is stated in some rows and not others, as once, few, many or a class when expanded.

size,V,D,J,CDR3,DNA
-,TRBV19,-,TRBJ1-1,CASSMGRLNTEAFF,TGTGCCAGTAGTATGGGGCGTTTGAACACTGAAGCTTTCTTT
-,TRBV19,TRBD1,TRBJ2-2,CASSPRQGAVGELFF,TGTGCCAGTAGCCCACGACAGGGGGCGGTAGGGGAGCTGTTTTTT
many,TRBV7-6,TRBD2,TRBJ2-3,CASRRGGGDTQYF,TGTGCCAGCAGGCGCGGGGGAGGAGATACGCAGTATTTT
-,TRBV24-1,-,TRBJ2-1,CATSALAADTNEQFF,TGTGCCACCAGTGCATTAGCGGCCGACACCAATGAGCAGTTCTTC
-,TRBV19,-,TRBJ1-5,CASSIGLTGNHRSNQPQHF,TGTGCCAGTAGTATTGGACTAACAGGGAATCATCGGAGCAATCAGCCCCAGCATTTT
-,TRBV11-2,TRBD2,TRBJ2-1,CASSFGGEGDEQFF,TGTGCCAGCAGCTTTGGGGGGGAGGGTGATGAGCAGTTCTTC
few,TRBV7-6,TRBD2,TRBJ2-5,CASSVRGSGETQYF,TGTGCCAGCTCGGTGCGCGGGAGTGGAGAGACCCAGTACTTC
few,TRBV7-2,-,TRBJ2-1,CASSVMAGTYNEQFF,TGTGCCAGCAGCGTGATGGCGGGGACCTACAATGAGCAGTTCTTC
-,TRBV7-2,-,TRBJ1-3,CASSPGLGLDTIHF,TGTGCCAGCAGCCCCGGACTCGGTCTTGACACCATACATTTT
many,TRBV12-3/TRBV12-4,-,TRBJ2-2,CASSLNGGTGELFF,TGTGCCAGCAGCTTAAACGGGGGAACCGGGGAGCTGTTTTTT
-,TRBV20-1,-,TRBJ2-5,CGWVRQETQYF,TGCGGGTGGGTCAGACAAGAGACCCAGTACTTC
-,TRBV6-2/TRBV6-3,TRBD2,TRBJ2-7,CASSPSGLYEQYF,TGTGCCAGCAGTCCTAGCGGCCTCTACGAGCAGTACTTC
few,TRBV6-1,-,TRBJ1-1,CASSEGSDTEAFF,TGTGCCAGCAGTGAAGGGTCGGACACTGAAGCTTTCTTT
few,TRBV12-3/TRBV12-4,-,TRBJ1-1,CASRQTGLNTEAFF,TGTGCCAGCAGACAGACAGGCTTGAACACTGAAGCTTTCTTT
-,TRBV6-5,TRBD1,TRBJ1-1,CASSFGQGVKAFF,TGTGCCAGCAGTTTCGGACAGGGGGTGAAAGCTTTCTTT
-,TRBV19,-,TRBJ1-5,CARPRRQTYSNQPQHF,TGTGCCAGGCCCAGACGGCAGACCTATAGCAATCAGCCCCAGCATTTT
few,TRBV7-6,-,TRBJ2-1,CASSLRGDNDNEQFF,TGTGCCAGCAGCTTAAGGGGGGATAACGACAATGAGCAGTTCTTC
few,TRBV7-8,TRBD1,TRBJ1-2,CASSPVGQGPTNYGYTF,TGTGCCAGCAGCCCCGTGGGACAGGGGCCAACTAACTATGGCTACACCTTC
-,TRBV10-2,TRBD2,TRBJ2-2,CASSAGLAITGELFF,TGCGCCAGCAGCGCCGGACTAGCGATAACCGGGGAGCTGTTTTTT
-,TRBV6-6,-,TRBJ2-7,CASHRDTSLPEQYF,TGTGCCAGCCACCGGGACACGTCCCTTCCCGAGCAGTACTTC